This passage covers 18 T cell receptor beta chains from one sample sequenced in a study of cytomegalovirus exposure and HLA in healthy donors. Primers for the PCR totalled 60 Vbeta and 13 Jbeta. The table came from immunoSEQ multiplex PCR; TCRdb's copy has only in-frame clones and leaves some out. The data contain 150,000 to 200,000 clones, approximately 72% of them singletons. The sequenced sample was PBMCs. All receptors derive from a human donor in good health.

Only one count was recorded for this clone. The genes are TRBV18 and TRBJ2-7; possibly TRBD1 for D (6 bases). This CDR3 contains 17 residues. The V and J ends lost 3 bases and 5 bases respectively, with 23 bases between them. The germline V gene has CDR1 KGHSH and CDR2 LQKENI. The CDR3, as DNA: TGTGCCAGCTCACCTCGGCAGGGGAGCCCCAATTCCGACGAGCAGTACTTC. Translation: CASSPRQGSPNSDEQYF. Looking up the rest from reference TRBV18 and TRBJ2-7 gives the full variable domain: NAGVMQNPRHLVRRRGQEARLRCSPMKGHSHVYWYRQLPEEGLKFMVYLQKENIIDESGMPKERFSAEFPKEGPSILRIQQVVRGDSAAYFCASSPRQGSPNSDEQYFGPGTRLTVT.

This clone was seen a few times. The rearrangement links TRBV19 to TRBJ1-5; unclear D gene. This CDR3 comprises 12 residues. Trimming pared 10 bases from V and 2 bases from J, leaving 9 bases between. In germline, CDR1 is LNHDA, CDR2 SQIVND (reference sequence). The CDR3 region has the DNA TGTGCCACCAGCGTGGGCAATCAGCCCCAGCATTTT. Translating it yields CATSVGNQPQHF.

This chain uses TRBV11-2 with TRBJ2-7, with a possible D match to TRBD1 (5 bases). The CDR3 has 14 residues. CDR1 SGHAT and CDR2 FQNNGV come from the germline V gene. Deletions cut 1 base from V and 5 bases from J, with 12 bases between. Here the CDR3 DNA reads TGTGCCAGCAGCTTAGTCACAGGATCCCACGAGCAGTACTTC. Protein sequence: CASSLVTGSHEQYF.

The V gene is TRBV11-3, the J gene TRBJ2-2; D is perhaps TRBD2 (5 bases). Germline assignment: CDR1 SGHNT and CDR2 YENEEA. With 3 bases removed from V and 6 bases from J, the gap between germline ends came to 8 bases. The CDR3 is 13 residues long. As DNA, the CDR3 is TGTGCCAGCAGCTTCCAGAGGGCCGGGGAGCTGTTTTTT. Its protein product is CASSFQRAGELFF.

The rearrangement links TRBV5-6 to TRBJ2-7, with 8 bases fitting TRBD1. The CDR3 is made up of 15 amino acids. The trim removed 3 bases at V and 5 bases at J, leaving 10 bases unmatched. Germline values: CDR1 SGHDT, CDR2 YYEEEE. The chain's CDR3 is CASSYRGTSQDEQYF. Here the CDR3 DNA reads TGTGCCAGCAGCTACAGGGGGACCTCTCAGGACGAGCAGTACTTC.

The chain uses TRBV9 and TRBJ2-5; no clear D gene. This CDR3 contains 15 residues. The germline V gene encodes CDR1 SGDLS and CDR2 YYNGEE. V shed 1 base and J shed 4 bases, with 14 bases lying between them. The DNA for the CDR3 is TGTGCCAGCAGCGTAAATCCCTCACAGCCAGAGACCCAGTACTTC. Its protein product is CASSVNPSQPETQYF.

This clone came up once. V usage is TRBV9 and J usage is TRBJ2-3, with 9 bases that match TRBD2. The CDR3 contains 16 residues. CDR1 is SGDLS, CDR2 YYNGEE, per germline. J gave up 2 bases and V 5 bases, and 9 bases lay outside the gene matches. The CDR3 here is CASRRSSGDTTDTQYF. Here the CDR3 DNA reads TGTGCCAGCAGGCGATCTAGCGGGGACACCACAGATACGCAGTATTTT.

A note on this clone: The junction departs from the called germline gene at one end, perhaps through a read error. The chain uses TRBV19 and TRBJ1-2; D remains ambiguous. Looked up from germline, CDR1 is LNHDA and CDR2 is SQIVND (reference sequence). CDR3 size: 13 residues. CDR3 sequence reads: CASSNHGDYGYPF. The DNA for the CDR3 is TGTGCCAGTAGTAATCACGGAGACTATGGCTACCCCTTC.

This chain links TRBV7-2 with TRBJ2-7; TRBD2 matches at 9 bases. The ends lost 2 bases at V and 1 base at J; junction bases unmatched: 9. This CDR3 is built from 17 residues. Germline values: CDR1 SGHTA, CDR2 FQGNSA. The CDR3 loop reads CASSLRSGGLKSYEQYF. Written as DNA, the CDR3 is TGTGCCAGCAGCTTACGAAGCGGGGGGTTGAAGTCCTACGAGCAGTACTTC.

V is TRBV18 and J is TRBJ2-7; D is perhaps TRBD2 (6 bases). This CDR3 comprises 15 residues. The V gene's germline CDR1 is KGHSH and CDR2 LQKENI. V was trimmed by 6 bases and J by 0 bases, leaving 15 bases between them. The CDR3 protein is CASSPGTPSSYEQYF. The CDR3 nucleotides read TGTGCCAGCTCGCCCGGGACTCCCAGCTCCTACGAGCAGTACTTC.

The rearrangement links TRBV5-4 to TRBJ1-6; a possible D gene is TRBD1 (5 bases). CDR1 is SGHNT, CDR2 YYREEE, per germline (reference sequence). The V end lost 3 bases, the J end lost 7 bases, and 14 bases lay between the germline ends. CDR3 size: 15 residues. The CDR3 sequence is CASSSGGDSNSPLHF. The CDR3 region has the DNA TGTGCCAGCAGCTCCGGGGGGGACTCGAATTCACCCCTCCACTTT.

This chain joins TRBV19 and TRBJ1-1, with D maybe TRBD1 (5 bases). This CDR3 comprises 14 residues. In germline, CDR1 is LNHDA, CDR2 SQIVND (reference sequence). V was cut by 5 bases and J by 3 bases, with 13 bases left in between. CDR3: CASSPQTDDTEAFF. The CDR3, as DNA: TGTGCCAGTAGTCCCCAGACAGACGACACTGAAGCTTTCTTT.

V and J are TRBV7-2 and TRBJ1-3; 8 nucleotides agree with TRBD1. CDR1 is SGHTA, CDR2 FQGNSA, per germline. V trimming: 3 bases; J trimming: 8 bases; junction bases outside the gene matches: 3. The CDR3 is 13 residues long. The CDR3 bases are TGTGCCAGCAGCTTGCGACAGGGGTACACCATATATTTT. Its protein product is CASSLRQGYTIYF.

This sequence joins TRBV5-1 and TRBJ2-1; tentative D call: TRBD2 (7 bases). The CDR3 loop spans 16 amino acids. Per germline, CDR1 SGHRS and CDR2 YFSETQ. Trimming stripped 2 bases from V and 7 bases from J, with 19 bases between. The CDR3: CASSLGWGGEVNEQFF. For the CDR3, the DNA is TGCGCCAGCAGCTTAGGATGGGGGGGCGAGGTGAATGAGCAGTTCTTC.

The sample holds one count of this clone. The chain joins TRBV7-9 to TRBJ1-1, with TRBD1 matching over 7 bases. The J segment lost 3 bases and the V segment lost 1 base, leaving 5 bases of the junction unmatched. The CDR3 loop spans 15 amino acids. The germline CDR1 and CDR2 sequences are SEHNR and FQNEAQ (reference sequence). The CDR3 loop reads CASSLGQGWDTEAFF. In DNA, the CDR3 is TGTGCCAGCAGCTTAGGACAGGGTTGGGACACTGAAGCTTTCTTT.

This clone was seen more than once but under ten times. The chain uses TRBV4-1 and TRBJ2-2; maybe TRBD2 (6 bases). The V gene's germline CDR1 is MGHRA and CDR2 YSYEKL. This CDR3 is built from 17 residues. The V gene lost 0 bases and the J gene lost 1 base, with 12 bases spanning the gap. CDR3 sequence (DNA): TGCGCCAGCAGCCAAGATCTGACGGGGGTGAACACCGGGGAGCTGTTTTTT. This gives the protein CASSQDLTGVNTGELFF.

This clone was picked up a small number of times. The gene calls are TRBV7-9 and TRBJ2-2; D is perhaps TRBD2 (5 bases). The CDR3 extends over 12 amino acids. Trimming took 4 bases from V and 7 from J, leaving 7 bases between them. Germline V gives CDR1 SEHNR, CDR2 FQNEAQ (reference sequence). CDR3 residues: CASSYEGGELFF. CDR3 DNA: TGTGCCAGCAGCTATGAGGGCGGGGAGCTGTTTTTT.

In this sample, this clone turned up once. The rearrangement uses TRBV6-5 and TRBJ1-2; 7 nucleotides align to TRBD1. The CDR3 totals 14 residues. Trimming took 2 bases from V and 8 from J; bases not matched to a gene: 8. Per the germline V gene, CDR1 is MNHEY and CDR2 is SVGAGI. CDR3 loop: CASSYARGADGYTF. CDR3 in DNA: TGTGCCAGCAGTTACGCCAGGGGGGCGGACGGCTACACCTTC.